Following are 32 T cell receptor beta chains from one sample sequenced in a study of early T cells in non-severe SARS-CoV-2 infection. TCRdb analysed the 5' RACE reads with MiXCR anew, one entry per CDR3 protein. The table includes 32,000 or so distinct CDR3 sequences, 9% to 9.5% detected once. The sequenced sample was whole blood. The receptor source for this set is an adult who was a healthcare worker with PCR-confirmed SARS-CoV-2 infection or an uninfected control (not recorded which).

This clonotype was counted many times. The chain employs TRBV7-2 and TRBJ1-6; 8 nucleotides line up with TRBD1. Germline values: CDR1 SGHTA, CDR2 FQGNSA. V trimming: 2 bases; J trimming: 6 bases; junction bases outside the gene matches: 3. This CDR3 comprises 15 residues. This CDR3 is CASSLQGALNSPLHF. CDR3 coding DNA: TGTGCCAGCAGCTTACAGGGGGCGCTTAATTCACCCCTCCACTTT.

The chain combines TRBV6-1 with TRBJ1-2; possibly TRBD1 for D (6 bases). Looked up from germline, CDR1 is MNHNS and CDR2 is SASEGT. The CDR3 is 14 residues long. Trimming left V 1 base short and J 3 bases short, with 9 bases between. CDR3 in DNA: TGTGCCAGCAGTGAAGGACAGGTCTACTATGGCTACACCTTC. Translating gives CASSEGQVYYGYTF.

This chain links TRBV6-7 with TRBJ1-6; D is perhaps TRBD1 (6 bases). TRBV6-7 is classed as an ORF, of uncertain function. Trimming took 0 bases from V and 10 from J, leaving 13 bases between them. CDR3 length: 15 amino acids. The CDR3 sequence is CASSYSTGKGSPLHF. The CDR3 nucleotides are TGTGCCAGCAGTTACTCCACAGGGAAGGGATCACCCCTCCACTTT.

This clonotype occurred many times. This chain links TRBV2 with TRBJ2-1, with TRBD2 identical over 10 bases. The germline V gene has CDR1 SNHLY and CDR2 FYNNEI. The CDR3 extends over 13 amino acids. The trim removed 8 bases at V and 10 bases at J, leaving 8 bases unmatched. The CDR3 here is CASQTALAGEQFF. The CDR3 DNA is TGTGCCAGCCAGACAGCACTAGCGGGGGAGCAGTTCTTC.

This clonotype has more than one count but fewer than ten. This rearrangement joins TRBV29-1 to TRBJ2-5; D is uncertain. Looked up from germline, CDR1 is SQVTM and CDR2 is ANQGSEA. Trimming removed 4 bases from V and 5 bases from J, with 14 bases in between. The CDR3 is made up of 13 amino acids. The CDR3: CSVGFPLDETQYF. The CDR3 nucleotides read TGCAGCGTTGGGTTCCCCCTGGACGAGACCCAGTACTTC.

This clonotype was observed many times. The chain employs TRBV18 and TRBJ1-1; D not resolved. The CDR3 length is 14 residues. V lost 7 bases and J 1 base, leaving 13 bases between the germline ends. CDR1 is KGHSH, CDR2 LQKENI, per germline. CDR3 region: CASFRANQNTEAFF. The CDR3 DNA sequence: TGTGCCAGCTTCCGGGCGAACCAGAACACTGAAGCTTTCTTT.

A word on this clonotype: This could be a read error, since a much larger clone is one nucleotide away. The CDR3 DNA follows: TGCAGCGGGAGGGACAGGGTGTCCTACAATGAGCAGTTCTTC. Translated, it gives CSGRDRVSYNEQFF. This chain links TRBV29-1 with TRBJ2-1; 9 nucleotides agree with TRBD1. CDR1 is SQVTM and CDR2 is ANQGSEA in the germline V gene. The CDR3 sequence is 14 residues long. The V and J ends lost 7 bases and 1 base, in that order; junction bases with no gene match: 5.

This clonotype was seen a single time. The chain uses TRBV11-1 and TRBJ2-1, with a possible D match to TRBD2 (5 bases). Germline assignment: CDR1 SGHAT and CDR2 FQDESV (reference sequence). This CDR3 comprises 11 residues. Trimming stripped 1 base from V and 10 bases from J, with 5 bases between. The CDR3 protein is CASSLEREQFF. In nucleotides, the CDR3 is TGTGCCAGCAGCTTAGAGCGGGAGCAGTTCTTC.

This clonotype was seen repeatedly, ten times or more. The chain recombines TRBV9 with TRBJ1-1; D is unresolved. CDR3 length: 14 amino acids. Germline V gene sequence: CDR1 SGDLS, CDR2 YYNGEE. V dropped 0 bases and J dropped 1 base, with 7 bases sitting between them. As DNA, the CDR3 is TGTGCCAGCAGCGTAGCCCTGGGGAACACTGAAGCTTTCTTT. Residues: CASSVALGNTEAFF.

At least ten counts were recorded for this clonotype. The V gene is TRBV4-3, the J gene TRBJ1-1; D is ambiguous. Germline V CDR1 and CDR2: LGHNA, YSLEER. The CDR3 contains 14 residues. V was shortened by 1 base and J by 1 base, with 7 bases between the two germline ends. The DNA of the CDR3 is TGCGCCAGCAGCCAAGTTAGGGAGAACACTGAAGCTTTCTTT. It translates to CASSQVRENTEAFF.

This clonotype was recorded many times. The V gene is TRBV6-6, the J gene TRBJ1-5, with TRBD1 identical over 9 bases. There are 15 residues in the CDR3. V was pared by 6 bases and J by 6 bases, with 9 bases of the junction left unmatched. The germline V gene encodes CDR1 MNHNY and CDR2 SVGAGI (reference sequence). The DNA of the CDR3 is TGTGCCAGCAGACTCACAGGGGGCGAGGGTCAGCCCCAGCATTTT. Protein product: CASRLTGGEGQPQHF.

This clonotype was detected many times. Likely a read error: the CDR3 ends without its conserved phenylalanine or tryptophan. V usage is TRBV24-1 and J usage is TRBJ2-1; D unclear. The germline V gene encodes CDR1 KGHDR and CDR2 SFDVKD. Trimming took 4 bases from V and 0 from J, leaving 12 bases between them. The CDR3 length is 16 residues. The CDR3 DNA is TGTGCCACCAGTGACTTCTCATCGAGCTCCTACAATGAGCAGTTCCTC. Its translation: CATSDFSSSSYNEQFL.

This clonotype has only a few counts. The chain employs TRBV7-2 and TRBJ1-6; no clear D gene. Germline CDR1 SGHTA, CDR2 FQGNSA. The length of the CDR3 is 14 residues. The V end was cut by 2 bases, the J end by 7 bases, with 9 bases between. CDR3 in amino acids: CASSLFADNSPLHF. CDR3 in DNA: TGTGCCAGCAGCTTATTTGCAGACAATTCACCCCTCCACTTT. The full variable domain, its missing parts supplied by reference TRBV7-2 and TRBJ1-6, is GAGVSQSPSNKVTEKGKDVELRCDPISGHTALYWYRQSLGQGLEFLIYFQGNSAPDKSGLPSDRFSAERTGGSVSTLTIQRTQQEDSAVYLCASSLFADNSPLHFGNGTRLTVT.

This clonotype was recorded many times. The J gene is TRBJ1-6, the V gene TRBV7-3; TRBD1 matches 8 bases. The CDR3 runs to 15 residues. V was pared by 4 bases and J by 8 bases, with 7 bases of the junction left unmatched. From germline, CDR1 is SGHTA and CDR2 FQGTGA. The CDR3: CASSSYGTGYSPLHF. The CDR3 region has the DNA TGTGCCAGCAGCTCATATGGGACAGGTTATTCACCCCTCCACTTT.

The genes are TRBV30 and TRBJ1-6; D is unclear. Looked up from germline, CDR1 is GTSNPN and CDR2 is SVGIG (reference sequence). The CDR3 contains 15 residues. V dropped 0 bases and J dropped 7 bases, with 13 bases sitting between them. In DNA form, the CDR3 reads TGTGCCTGGAGTGTACGTGGCCTAAGGAATTCACCCCTCCACTTT. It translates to CAWSVRGLRNSPLHF.

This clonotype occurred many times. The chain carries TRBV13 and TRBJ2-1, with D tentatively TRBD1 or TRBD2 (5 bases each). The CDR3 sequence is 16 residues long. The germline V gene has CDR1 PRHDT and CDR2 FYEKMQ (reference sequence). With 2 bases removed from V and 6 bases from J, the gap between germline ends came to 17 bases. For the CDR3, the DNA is TGTGCCAGCAGCTTAAGGATGAAGGGACGGCTCAATGAGCAGTTCTTC. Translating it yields CASSLRMKGRLNEQFF. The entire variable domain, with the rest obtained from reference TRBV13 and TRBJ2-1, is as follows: AAGVIQSPRHLIKEKRETATLKCYPIPRHDTVYWYQQGPGQDPQFLISFYEKMQSDKGSIPDRFSAQQFSDYHSELNMSSLELGDSALYFCASSLRMKGRLNEQFFGPGTRLTVL.

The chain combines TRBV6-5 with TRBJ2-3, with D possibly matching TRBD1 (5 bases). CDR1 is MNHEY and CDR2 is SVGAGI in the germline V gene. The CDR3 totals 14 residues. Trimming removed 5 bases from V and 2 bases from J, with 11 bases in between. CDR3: CASSTEDTTDTQYF. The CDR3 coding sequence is TGTGCCAGCAGTACCGAGGACACCACAGATACGCAGTATTTT.

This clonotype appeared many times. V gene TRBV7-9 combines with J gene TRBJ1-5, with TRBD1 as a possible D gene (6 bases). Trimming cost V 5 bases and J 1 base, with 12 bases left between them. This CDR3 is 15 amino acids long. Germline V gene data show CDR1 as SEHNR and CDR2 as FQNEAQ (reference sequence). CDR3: CASSPIGQSNQPQHF. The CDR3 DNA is TGTGCCAGCAGCCCTATAGGACAGAGCAATCAGCCCCAGCATTTT.

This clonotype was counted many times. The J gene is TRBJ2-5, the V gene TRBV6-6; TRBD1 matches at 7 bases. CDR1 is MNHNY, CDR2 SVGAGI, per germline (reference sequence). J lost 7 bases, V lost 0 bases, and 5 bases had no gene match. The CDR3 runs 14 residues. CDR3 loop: CASSYSGGGGTQYF. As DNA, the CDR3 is TGTGCCAGCAGTTACTCAGGGGGCGGAGGGACCCAGTACTTC.

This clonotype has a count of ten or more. The CDR3 reads CASSLGEPADTQYF. CDR3 nucleotide sequence: TGTGCCAGCAGCTTAGGGGAGCCGGCGGATACGCAGTATTTT. The chain is built from TRBV11-3 and TRBJ2-3, with TRBD2 as a possible D gene (5 bases). The V gene's germline CDR1 is SGHNT and CDR2 YENEEA. The V and J ends lost 1 base and 6 bases respectively, with 11 bases between them. CDR3 length: 14 amino acids.

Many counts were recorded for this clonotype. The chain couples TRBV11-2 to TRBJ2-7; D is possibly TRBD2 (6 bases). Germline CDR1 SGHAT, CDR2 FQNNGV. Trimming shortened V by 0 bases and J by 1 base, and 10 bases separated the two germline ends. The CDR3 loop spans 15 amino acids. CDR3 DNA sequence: TGTGCCAGCAGCTTAGAAGGAGGGGCTTCCTACGAGCAGTACTTC. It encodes CASSLEGGASYEQYF.

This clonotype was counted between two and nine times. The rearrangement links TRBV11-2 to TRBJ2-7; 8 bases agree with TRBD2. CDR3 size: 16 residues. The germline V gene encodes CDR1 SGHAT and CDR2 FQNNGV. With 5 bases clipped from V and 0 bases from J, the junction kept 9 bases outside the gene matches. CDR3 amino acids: CASSPRGGGGSYEQYF. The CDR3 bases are TGTGCCAGCAGCCCCCGGGGGGGCGGGGGCTCCTACGAGCAGTACTTC.

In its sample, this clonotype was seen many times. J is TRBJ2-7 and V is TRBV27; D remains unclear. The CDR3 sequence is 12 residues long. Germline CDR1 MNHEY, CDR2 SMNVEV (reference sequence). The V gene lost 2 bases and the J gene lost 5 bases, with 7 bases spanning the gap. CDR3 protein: CASSLGGDEQYF. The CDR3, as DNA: TGTGCCAGCAGTTTAGGTGGGGACGAGCAGTACTTC.

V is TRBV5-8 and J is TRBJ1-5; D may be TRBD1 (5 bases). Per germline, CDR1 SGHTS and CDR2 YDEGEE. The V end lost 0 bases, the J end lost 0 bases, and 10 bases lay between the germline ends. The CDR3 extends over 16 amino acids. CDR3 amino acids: CASSLVVGLSNQPQHF. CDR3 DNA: TGTGCCAGCAGCTTGGTTGTGGGGCTTAGCAATCAGCCCCAGCATTTT.

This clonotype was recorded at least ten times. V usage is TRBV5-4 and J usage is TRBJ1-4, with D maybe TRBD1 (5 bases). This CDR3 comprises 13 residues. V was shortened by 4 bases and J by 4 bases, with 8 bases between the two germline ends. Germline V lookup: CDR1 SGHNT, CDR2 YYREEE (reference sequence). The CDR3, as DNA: TGTGCCAGCAGCAGGGGTCTTAATGAAAAACTGTTTTTT. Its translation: CASSRGLNEKLFF.

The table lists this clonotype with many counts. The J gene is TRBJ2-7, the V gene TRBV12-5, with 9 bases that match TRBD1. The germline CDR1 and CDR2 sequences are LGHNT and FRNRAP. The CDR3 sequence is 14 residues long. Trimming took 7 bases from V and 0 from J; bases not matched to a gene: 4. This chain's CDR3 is CASATGGNSYEQYF. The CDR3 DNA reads TGTGCTAGTGCCACAGGGGGCAACTCCTACGAGCAGTACTTC.

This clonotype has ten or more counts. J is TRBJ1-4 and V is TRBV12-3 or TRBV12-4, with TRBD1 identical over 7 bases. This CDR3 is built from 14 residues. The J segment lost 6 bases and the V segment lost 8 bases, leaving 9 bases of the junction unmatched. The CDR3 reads CASFQGQSYEKLFF. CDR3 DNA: TGTGCCAGCTTCCAGGGACAGTCATATGAAAAACTGTTTTTT.

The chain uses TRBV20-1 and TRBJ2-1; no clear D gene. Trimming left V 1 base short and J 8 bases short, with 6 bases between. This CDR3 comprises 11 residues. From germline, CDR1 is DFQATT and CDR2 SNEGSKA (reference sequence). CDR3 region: CSARGQHEQFF. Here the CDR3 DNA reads TGCAGTGCTAGAGGGCAGCATGAGCAGTTCTTC.

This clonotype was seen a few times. The CDR3 region is CASNGGRTDTQYF. The CDR3 bases are TGTGCCAGCAATGGGGGCCGGACAGATACGCAGTATTTT. The J gene is TRBJ2-3, the V gene TRBV2, with a possible D match to TRBD1 (6 bases). V was pared by 7 bases and J by 3 bases, with 11 bases between. From germline, CDR1 is SNHLY and CDR2 FYNNEI. The CDR3 length is 13 residues. The full variable domain, in which reference TRBV2 and TRBJ2-3 provide the parts outside the CDR3, is EPEVTQTPSHQVTQMGQEVILRCVPISNHLYFYWYRQILGQKVEFLVSFYNNEISEKSEIFDDQFSVERPDGSNFTLKIRSTKLEDSAMYFCASNGGRTDTQYFGPGTRLTVL.

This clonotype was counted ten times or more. The CDR3, as DNA: TGTGCCAGCAGCCCCCGGGTCCTAGCGGGCACAGATACGCAGTATTTT. Its translation is CASSPRVLAGTDTQYF. The chain combines TRBV7-6 with TRBJ2-3; 7 positions agree with TRBD2. The CDR3 is 16 amino acids. The V gene end was trimmed by 5 bases and the J gene end by 1 base; junction bases not matched to a gene: 9. The germline V gene encodes CDR1 SGHVS and CDR2 FNYEAQ.

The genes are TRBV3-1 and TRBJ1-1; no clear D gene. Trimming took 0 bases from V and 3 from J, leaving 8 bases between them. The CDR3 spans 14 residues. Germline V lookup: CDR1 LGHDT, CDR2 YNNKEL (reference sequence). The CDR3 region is CASSQDSGYTEAFF. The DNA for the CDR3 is TGTGCCAGCAGCCAAGACTCGGGGTACACTGAAGCTTTCTTT.

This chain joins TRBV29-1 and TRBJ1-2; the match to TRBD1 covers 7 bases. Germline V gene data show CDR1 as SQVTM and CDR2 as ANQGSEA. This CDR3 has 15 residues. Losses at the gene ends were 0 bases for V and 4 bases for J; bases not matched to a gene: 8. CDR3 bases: TGCAGCGTTGAAGATCCCAGGGGGTATTTCTATGGCTACACCTTC. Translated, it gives CSVEDPRGYFYGYTF.